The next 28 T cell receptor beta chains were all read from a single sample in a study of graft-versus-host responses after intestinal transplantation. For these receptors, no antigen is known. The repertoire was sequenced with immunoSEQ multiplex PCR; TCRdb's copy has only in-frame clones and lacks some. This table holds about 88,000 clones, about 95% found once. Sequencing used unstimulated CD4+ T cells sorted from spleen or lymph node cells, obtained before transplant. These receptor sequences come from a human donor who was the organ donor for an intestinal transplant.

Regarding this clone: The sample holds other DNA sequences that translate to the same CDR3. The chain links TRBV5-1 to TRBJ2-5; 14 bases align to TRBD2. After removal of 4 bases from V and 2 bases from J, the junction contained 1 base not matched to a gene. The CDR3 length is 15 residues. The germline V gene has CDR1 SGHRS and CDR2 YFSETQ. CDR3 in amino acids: CASSRTSGGQETQYF. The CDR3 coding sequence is TGCGCCAGCAGCCGGACTAGCGGGGGGCAAGAGACCCAGTACTTC.

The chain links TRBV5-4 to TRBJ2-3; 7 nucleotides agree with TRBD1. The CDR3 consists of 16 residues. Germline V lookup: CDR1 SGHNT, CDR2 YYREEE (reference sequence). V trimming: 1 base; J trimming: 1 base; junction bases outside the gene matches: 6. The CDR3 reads CASSLPRDRRTDTQYF. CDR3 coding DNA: TGTGCCAGCAGCTTGCCGAGGGACAGACGCACAGATACGCAGTATTTT.

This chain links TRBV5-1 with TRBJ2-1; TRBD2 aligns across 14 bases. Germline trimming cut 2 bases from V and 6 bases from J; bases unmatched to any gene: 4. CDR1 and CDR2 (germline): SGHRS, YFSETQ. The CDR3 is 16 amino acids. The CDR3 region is CASSLTGTSGGNEQFF. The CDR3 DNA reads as TGCGCCAGCAGCTTAACCGGGACTAGCGGGGGCAATGAGCAGTTCTTC.

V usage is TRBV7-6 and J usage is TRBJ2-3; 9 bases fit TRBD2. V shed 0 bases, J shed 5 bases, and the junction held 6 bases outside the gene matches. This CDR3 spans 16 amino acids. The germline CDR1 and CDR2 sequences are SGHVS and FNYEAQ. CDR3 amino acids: CASSLASSGAKDTQYF. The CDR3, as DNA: TGTGCCAGCAGCTTAGCCTCTAGCGGGGCGAAAGATACGCAGTATTTT. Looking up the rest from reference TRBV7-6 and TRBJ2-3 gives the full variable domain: GAGVSQSPRYKVTKRGQDVALRCDPISGHVSLYWYRQALGQGPEFLTYFNYEAQQDKSGLPNDRFSAERPEGSISTLTIQRTEQRDSAMYRCASSLASSGAKDTQYFGPGTRLTVL.

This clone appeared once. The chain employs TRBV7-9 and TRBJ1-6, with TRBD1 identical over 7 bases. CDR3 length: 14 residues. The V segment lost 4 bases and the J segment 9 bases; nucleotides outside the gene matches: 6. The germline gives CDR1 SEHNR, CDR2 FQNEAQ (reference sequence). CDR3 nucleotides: TGTGCCAGCAGCTCTACAAACAGGGGTTCACCCCTCCACTTT. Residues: CASSSTNRGSPLHF.

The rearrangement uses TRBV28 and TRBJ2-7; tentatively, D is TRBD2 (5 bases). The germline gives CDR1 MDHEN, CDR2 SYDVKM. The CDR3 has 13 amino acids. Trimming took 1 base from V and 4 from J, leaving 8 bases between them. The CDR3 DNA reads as TGTGCCAGCAGTTTATACCCGGGGTACGAGCAGTACTTC. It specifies CASSLYPGYEQYF. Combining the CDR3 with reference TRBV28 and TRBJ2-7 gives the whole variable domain DVKVTQSSRYLVKRTGEKVFLECVQDMDHENMFWYRQDPGLGLRLIYFSYDVKMKEKGDIPEGYSVSREKKERFSLILESASTNQTSMYLCASSLYPGYEQYFGPGTRLTVT.

CDR3 protein: CASSLPTGGETQYF. For the CDR3, the DNA is TGCGCCAGCAGCTTGCCGACAGGGGGGGAGACCCAGTACTTC. V and J are TRBV5-1 and TRBJ2-5; 9 positions match TRBD1. In germline, CDR1 is SGHRS, CDR2 YFSETQ. The CDR3 loop spans 14 amino acids. The V and J ends lost 1 base and 5 bases, in that order; junction bases with no gene match: 3.

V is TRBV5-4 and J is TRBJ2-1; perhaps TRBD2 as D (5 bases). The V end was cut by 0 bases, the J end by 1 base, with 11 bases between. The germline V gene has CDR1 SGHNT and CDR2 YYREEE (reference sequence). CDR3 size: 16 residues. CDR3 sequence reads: CASSLAGGLSYNEQFF. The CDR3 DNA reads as TGTGCCAGCAGCTTGGCTGGCGGACTTTCCTACAATGAGCAGTTCTTC.

The CDR3 nucleotides read TGTGCCAGCAGAGGGTACAGGGAGTTAGACGAGCAGTACTTC. It translates to CASRGYRELDEQYF. V usage is TRBV6-5 and J usage is TRBJ2-7; a weak D match, TRBD1 (6 bases). CDR3 length: 14 residues. Trimming cost V 6 bases and J 5 bases, with 17 bases left between them. Germline CDR1 MNHEY, CDR2 SVGAGI.

DNA for the CDR3: TGTGCCAGCACTCGGACAGCCAACACTGAAGCTTTCTTT. Translation: CASTRTANTEAFF. This chain connects TRBV6-6 to TRBJ1-1, with a weak D call TRBD1 (6 bases). Germline assignment: CDR1 MNHNY and CDR2 SVGAGI (reference sequence). The CDR3 contains 13 residues. V lost 7 bases to trimming and J lost 2 bases, with 11 bases between them.

In nucleotides, the CDR3 is TGTGCCAGCAGTTACTCGGGACACAACACTGAAGCTTTCTTT. Encoded protein: CASSYSGHNTEAFF. V is TRBV6-5 and J is TRBJ1-1, with a tentative D call TRBD1 (6 bases). The CDR3 is 14 residues long. V lost 0 bases and J 2 bases, leaving 7 bases between the germline ends. Germline loops: CDR1 MNHEY, CDR2 SVGAGI.

The CDR3 reads CASSLATGTGYYNEQFF. DNA for the CDR3: TGTGCCAGCAGCCTAGCCACCGGGACAGGGTACTACAATGAGCAGTTCTTC. This chain joins TRBV9 and TRBJ2-1; 9 positions match TRBD1. The J segment lost 3 bases and the V segment lost 4 bases, leaving 11 bases of the junction unmatched. The germline gives CDR1 SGDLS, CDR2 YYNGEE. The CDR3 is 17 amino acids.

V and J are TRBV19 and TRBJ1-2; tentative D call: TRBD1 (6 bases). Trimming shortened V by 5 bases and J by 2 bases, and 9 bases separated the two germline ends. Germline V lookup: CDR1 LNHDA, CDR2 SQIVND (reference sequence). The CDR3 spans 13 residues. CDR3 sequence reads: CASSADRNYGYTF. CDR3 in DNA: TGTGCCAGTAGTGCCGACAGGAACTATGGCTACACCTTC.

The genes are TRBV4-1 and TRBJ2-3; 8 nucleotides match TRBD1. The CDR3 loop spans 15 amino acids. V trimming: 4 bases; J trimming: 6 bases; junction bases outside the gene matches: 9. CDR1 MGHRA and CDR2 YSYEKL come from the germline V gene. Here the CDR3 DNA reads TGCGCCAGCAGCCCCGGACAGGGTGGGCTCGATACGCAGTATTTT. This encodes CASSPGQGGLDTQYF.

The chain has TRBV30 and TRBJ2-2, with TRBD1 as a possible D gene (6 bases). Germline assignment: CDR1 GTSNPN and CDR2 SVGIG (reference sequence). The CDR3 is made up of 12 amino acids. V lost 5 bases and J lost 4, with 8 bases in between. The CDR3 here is CAWGTRTGELFF. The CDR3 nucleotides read TGTGCCTGGGGGACACGCACCGGGGAGCTGTTTTTT. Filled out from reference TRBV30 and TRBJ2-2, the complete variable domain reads SQTIHQWPATLVQPVGSPLSLECTVEGTSNPNLYWYRQAAGRGLQLLFYSVGIGQISSEVPQNLSASRPQDRQFILSSKKLLLSDSGFYLCAWGTRTGELFFGEGSRLTVL.

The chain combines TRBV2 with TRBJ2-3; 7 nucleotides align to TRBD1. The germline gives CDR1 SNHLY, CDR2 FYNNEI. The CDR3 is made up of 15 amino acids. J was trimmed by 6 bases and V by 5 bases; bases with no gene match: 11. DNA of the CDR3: TGTGCCAGCAGTAGGGACAGTAAGGGTATCGATACGCAGTATTTT. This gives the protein CASSRDSKGIDTQYF.

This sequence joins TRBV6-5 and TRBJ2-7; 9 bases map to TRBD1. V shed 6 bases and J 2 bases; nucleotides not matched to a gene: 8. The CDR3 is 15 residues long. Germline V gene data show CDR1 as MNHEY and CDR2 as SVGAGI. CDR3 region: CASSPAGQGPYEQYF. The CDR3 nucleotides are TGTGCCAGCAGCCCCGCGGGACAGGGCCCCTACGAGCAGTACTTC.

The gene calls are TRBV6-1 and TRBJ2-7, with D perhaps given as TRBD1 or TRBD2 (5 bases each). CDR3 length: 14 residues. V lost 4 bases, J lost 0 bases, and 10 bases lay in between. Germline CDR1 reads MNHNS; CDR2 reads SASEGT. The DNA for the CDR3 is TGTGCCAGCAGTGGAGGGGTTAGCTCCTACGAGCAGTACTTC. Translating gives CASSGGVSSYEQYF.

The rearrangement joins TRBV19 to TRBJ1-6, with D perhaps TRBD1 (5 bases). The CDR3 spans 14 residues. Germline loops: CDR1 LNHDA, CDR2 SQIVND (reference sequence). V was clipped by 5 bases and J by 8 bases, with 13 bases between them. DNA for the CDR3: TGTGCCAGTAGTGTTGGGGCTAGGGATTCACCCCTCCACTTT. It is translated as CASSVGARDSPLHF.

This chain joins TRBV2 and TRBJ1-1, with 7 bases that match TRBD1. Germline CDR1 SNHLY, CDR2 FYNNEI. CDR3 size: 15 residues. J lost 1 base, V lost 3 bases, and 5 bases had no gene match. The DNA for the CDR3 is TGTGCCAGCAGTGAGGGGTCAGGGGGGAACACTGAAGCTTTCTTT. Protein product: CASSEGSGGNTEAFF.

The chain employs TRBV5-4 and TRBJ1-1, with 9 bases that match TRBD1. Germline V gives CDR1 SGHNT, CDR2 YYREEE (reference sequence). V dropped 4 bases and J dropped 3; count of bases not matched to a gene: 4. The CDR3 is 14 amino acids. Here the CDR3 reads CASSRQGGDTEAFF. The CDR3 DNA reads TGTGCCAGCAGCCGACAGGGGGGAGACACTGAAGCTTTCTTT.

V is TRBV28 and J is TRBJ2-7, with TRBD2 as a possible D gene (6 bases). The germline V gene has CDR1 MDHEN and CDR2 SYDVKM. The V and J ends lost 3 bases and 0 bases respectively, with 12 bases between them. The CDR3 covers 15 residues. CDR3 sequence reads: CASSFLLGGSYEQYF. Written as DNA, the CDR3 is TGTGCCAGCAGTTTCCTATTGGGGGGCTCCTACGAGCAGTACTTC.

The CDR3 sequence is CASSLQGYREAFF. CDR3 bases: TGTGCCAGCAGTCTACAGGGTTATCGAGAAGCTTTCTTT. The chain recombines TRBV28 with TRBJ1-1, with TRBD1 as a possible D gene (6 bases). This CDR3 has 13 residues. Per the germline V gene, CDR1 is MDHEN and CDR2 is SYDVKM. The V end lost 5 bases, the J end lost 8 bases, and 15 bases lay between the germline ends.

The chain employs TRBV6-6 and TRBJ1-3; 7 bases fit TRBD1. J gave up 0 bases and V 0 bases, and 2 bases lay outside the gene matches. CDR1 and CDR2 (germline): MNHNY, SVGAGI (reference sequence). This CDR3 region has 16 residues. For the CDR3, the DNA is TGTGCCAGCAGTTACTCGAGGGACAGCTCTGGAAACACCATATATTTT. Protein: CASSYSRDSSGNTIYF.

The CDR3 DNA reads as TGTGCCAGCAGCCCTCGACAGGGGGCTTGGGGAGAGACCCAGTACTTC. Translating it yields CASSPRQGAWGETQYF. The chain recombines TRBV9 with TRBJ2-5; 10 bases agree with TRBD1. The V gene's germline CDR1 is SGDLS and CDR2 YYNGEE. CDR3 length: 16 amino acids. The J segment lost 4 bases and the V segment lost 4 bases, leaving 10 bases of the junction unmatched.

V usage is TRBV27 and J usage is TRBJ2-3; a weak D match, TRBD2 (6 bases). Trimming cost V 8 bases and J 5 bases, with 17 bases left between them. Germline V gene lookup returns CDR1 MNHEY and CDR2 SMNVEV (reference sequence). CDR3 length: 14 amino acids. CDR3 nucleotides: TGTGCCAGCCCTTATGGCAGGGAGGAAGATACGCAGTATTTT. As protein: CASPYGREEDTQYF.

In nucleotides, the CDR3 is TGTGCCAGCAGCTTGAGACTGTGGAGCGGGAGCACAGATACGCAGTATTTT. Protein sequence: CASSLRLWSGSTDTQYF. The rearrangement joins TRBV5-5 to TRBJ2-3; possibly TRBD2 for D (6 bases). Germline V CDR1 and CDR2: SGHKS, YYEKEE (reference sequence). V was clipped by 1 base and J by 0 bases, with 15 bases between them. The CDR3 is 17 amino acids.

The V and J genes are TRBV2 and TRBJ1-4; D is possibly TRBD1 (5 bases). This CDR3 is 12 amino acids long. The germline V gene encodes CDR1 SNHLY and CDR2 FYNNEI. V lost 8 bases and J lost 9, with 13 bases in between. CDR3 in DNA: TGTGCCAGCCGGGACCGAAGACAAAAACTGTTTTTT. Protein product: CASRDRRQKLFF.